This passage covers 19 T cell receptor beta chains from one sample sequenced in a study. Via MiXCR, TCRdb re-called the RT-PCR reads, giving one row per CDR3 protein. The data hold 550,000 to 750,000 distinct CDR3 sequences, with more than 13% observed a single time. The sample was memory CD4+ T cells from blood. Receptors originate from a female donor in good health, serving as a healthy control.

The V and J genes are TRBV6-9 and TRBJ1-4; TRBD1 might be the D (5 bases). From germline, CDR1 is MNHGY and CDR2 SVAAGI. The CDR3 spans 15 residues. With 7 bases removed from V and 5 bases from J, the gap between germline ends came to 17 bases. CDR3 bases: TGTGCCAGCATACCCACGACAGAAGTCAATGAAAAACTGTTTTTT. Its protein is CASIPTTEVNEKLFF.

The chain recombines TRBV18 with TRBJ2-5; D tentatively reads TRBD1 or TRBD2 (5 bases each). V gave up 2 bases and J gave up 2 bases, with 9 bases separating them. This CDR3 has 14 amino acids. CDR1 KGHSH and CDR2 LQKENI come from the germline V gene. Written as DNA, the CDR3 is TGTGCCAGCTCACCAGGGGACGGGCAAGAGACCCAGTACTTC. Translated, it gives CASSPGDGQETQYF. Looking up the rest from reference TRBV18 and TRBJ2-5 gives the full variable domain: NAGVMQNPRHLVRRRGQEARLRCSPMKGHSHVYWYRQLPEEGLKFMVYLQKENIIDESGMPKERFSAEFPKEGPSILRIQQVVRGDSAAYFCASSPGDGQETQYFGPGTRLLVL.

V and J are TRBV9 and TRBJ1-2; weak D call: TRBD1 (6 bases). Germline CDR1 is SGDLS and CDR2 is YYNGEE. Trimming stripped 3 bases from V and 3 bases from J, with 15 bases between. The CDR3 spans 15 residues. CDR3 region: CASSAGGIRDYGYTF. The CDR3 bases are TGTGCCAGCAGCGCGGGGGGCATCAGGGACTATGGCTACACCTTC.

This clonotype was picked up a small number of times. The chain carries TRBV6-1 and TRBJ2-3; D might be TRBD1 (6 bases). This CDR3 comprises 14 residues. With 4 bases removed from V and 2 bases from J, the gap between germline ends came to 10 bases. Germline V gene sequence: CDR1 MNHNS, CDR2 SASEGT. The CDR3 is CASSARTDTDTQYF. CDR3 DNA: TGTGCCAGCAGTGCTCGGACAGACACAGATACGCAGTATTTT.

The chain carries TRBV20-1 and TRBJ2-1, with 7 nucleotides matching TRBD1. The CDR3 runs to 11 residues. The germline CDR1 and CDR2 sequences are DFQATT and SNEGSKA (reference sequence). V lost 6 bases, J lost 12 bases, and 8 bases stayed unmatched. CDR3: CSAADRETQFF. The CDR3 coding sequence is TGCAGTGCAGCCGACAGGGAGACGCAGTTCTTC.

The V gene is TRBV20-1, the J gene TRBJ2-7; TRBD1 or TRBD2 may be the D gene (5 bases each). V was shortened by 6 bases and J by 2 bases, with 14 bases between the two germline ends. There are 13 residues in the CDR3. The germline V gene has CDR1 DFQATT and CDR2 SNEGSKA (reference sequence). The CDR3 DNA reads TGCAGTGCACGGGACGTCCCGACCTACGAGCAGTACTTC. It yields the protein CSARDVPTYEQYF.

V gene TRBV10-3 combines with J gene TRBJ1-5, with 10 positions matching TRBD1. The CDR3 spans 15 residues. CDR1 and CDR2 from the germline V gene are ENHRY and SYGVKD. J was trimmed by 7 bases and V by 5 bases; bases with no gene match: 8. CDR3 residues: CAISRGQGRGQPQHF. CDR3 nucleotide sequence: TGTGCCATCAGTCGGGGACAGGGGCGAGGGCAGCCCCAGCATTTT.

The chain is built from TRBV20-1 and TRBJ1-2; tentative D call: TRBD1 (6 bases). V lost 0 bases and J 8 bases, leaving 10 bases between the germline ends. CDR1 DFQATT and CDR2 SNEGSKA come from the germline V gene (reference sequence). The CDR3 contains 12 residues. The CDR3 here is CSARDDRLGYTF. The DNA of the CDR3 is TGCAGTGCTAGAGATGACAGGTTGGGCTACACCTTC.

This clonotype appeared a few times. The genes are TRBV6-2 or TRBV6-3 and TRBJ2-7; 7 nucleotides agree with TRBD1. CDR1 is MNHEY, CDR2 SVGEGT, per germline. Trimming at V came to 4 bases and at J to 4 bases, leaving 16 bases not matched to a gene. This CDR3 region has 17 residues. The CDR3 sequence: CASSFQPSGTVMYEQYF. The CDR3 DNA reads TGTGCCAGCAGTTTTCAACCCTCCGGGACAGTGATGTACGAGCAGTACTTC.

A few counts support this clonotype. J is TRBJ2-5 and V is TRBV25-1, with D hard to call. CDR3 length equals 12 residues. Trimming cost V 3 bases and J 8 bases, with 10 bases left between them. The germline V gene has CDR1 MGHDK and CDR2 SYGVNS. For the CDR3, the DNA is TGTGCCAGCAGTGACATAAAGAGAACCCAGTACTTC. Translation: CASSDIKRTQYF.

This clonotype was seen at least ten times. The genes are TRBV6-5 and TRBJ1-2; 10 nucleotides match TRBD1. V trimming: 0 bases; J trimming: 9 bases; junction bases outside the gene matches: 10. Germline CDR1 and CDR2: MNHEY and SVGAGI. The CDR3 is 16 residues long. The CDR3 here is CASSYSFTGQGPRYTF. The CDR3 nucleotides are TGTGCCAGCAGTTACTCATTCACGGGACAGGGGCCGCGCTACACCTTC.

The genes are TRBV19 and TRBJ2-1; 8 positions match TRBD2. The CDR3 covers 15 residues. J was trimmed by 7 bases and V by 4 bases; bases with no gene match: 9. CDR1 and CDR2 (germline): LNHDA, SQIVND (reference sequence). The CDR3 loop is CASSKAGLAGNEQFF. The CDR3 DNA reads TGTGCCAGTAGTAAAGCTGGACTAGCCGGGAATGAGCAGTTCTTC.

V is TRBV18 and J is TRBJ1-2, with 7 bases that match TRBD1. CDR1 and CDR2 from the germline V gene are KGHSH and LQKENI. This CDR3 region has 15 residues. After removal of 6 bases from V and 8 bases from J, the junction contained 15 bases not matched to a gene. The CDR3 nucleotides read TGTGCCAGCTCTACCCCTGACAAGGGGGCGCGCGGCTACACCTTC. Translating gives CASSTPDKGARGYTF.

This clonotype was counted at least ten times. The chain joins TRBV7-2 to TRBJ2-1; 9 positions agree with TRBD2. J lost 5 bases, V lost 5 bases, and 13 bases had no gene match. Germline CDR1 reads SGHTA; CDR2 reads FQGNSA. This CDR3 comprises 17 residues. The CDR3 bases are TGTGCCAGCAGCCCAAAGGTGGCGGGAGGGCCCGACAATGAGCAGTTCTTC. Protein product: CASSPKVAGGPDNEQFF.

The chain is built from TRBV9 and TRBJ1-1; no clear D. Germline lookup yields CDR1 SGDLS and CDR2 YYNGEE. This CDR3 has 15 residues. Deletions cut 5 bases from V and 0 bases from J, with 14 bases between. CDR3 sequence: CASSFAGGMNTEAFF. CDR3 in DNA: TGTGCCAGCAGTTTTGCGGGCGGTATGAACACTGAAGCTTTCTTT.

CDR3 DNA: TGTGCCAGCTCACCAAGGGAAAAGGAAGGCTACACCTTC. Protein sequence: CASSPREKEGYTF. This chain connects TRBV18 to TRBJ1-2; D ambiguous. Germline CDR1 is KGHSH and CDR2 is LQKENI. V gave up 2 bases and J gave up 8 bases, with 12 bases separating them. The CDR3 is made up of 13 amino acids.

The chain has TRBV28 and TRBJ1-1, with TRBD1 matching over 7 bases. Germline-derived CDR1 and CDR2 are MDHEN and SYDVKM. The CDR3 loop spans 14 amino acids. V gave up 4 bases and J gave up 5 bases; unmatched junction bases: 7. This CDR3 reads CASSSGQAGTEAFF. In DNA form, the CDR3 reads TGTGCCAGCAGTTCTGGACAGGCGGGGACTGAAGCTTTCTTT.

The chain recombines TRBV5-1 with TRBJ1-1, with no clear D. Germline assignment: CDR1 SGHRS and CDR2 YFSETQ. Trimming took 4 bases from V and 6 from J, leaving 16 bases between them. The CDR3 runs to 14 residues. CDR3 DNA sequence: TGCGCCAGCAGCGTCGACAAGGGTCCCCCTGAAGCTTTCTTT. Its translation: CASSVDKGPPEAFF. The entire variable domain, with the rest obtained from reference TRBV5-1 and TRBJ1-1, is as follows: KAGVTQTPRYLIKTRGQQVTLSCSPISGHRSVSWYQQTPGQGLQFLFEYFSETQRNKGNFPGRFSGRQFSNSRSEMNVSTLELGDSALYLCASSVDKGPPEAFFGQGTRLTVV.

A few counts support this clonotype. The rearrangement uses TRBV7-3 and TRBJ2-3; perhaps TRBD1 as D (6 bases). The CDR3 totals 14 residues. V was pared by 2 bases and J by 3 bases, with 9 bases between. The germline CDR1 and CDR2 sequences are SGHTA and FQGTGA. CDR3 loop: CASSLRDTTDTQYF. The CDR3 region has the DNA TGTGCCAGCAGCTTACGGGACACGACAGATACGCAGTATTTT.